This T cell receptor beta chain was found in a study of blood T cell repertoires in COVID-19 (dated by TCRdb to about 2020). Regarding the research as a whole: The collaborator samples originated in the United States, Italy and Spain and spanned the acute and convalescent phases of COVID-19. The material from the prospective study consisted of cDNA or gDNA derived from T cells, B-cell-depleted T cells, or PBMCs. The dataset comprised deeply sampled blood TCRbeta repertoires from subjects exposed to, actively infected with, or recovered from COVID-19. The repertoires were released in a freely available public database intended as a resource for research on the immune response to SARS-CoV-2. The samples were drawn from two sources: the first 160 participants of the ongoing ImmuneRACE study, and approximately 1,300 subjects contributed by 6 global collaborators. Nearly every sample came with metadata listing a de-identified subject ID, COVID-19 status, age in years and sex. Where HLA class I and class II types were available, the types were taken from metadata supplied by the sample provider, not from assay-based typing. The investigation overall reported the following: How much clinical and demographic metadata was included differed by source and by participant, and the metadata was provided uncurated.

A distance of 10 bases separates the germline ends of V and J, which lose 4 bases and 1 base respectively. The germline V gene provides CDR1 KGHSH and CDR2 LQKENI. The CDR3 contains 14 residues, cysteine and phenylalanine counted. Only the CDR3 DNA is retained, 42 bases long and in frame from the first base. TCRbeta CDR3 regions were amplified from genomic DNA using the immunoSEQ Assay, a bias-controlled multiplex PCR. Processing in the source paper ran as follows. Within the assay, amplification of reference gene primers was used to estimate how many nucleated cells each sample contained. To quantify the absolute abundance of each unique TCRbeta CDR3 rearrangement, sequence reads were collapsed and filtered. For each sample, productive Simpson clonality was calculated as the square root of Simpson's diversity index over productive rearrangements. This immuneACCESS table, as held by TCRdb, lists in-frame sequences with V and J called but not all clones. Of the missing ones, under half trace to an unresolved V gene in checked studies; the others have no known cause. V and J calls plus clone size are reproduced from that table; the DNA served to infer D and trimming. The sample table shows about 330,000 clones, and 80% to 90% are seen once. Clones ranked in the top ten supply more than 9% of the sample.

Participants in the prospective study were enrolled through a virtual design, were aged about 18 to 89 years, and lived in about two dozen United States geographic areas. In the prospective study, cohorts were assigned on the basis of participant-reported clinical history obtained from a screening survey and a study questionnaire. ImmuneRACE Cohort 3 recovered participants were defined by two consecutive negative NP/OP PCR tests, healthcare professional clearance, or symptom resolution. In the prospective study, whole blood, serum and a nasopharyngeal or oropharyngeal swab were collected from each participant by mobile phlebotomists. Over a roughly two-month period, participants in the prospective study had the option of providing additional blood draws and questionnaires. Before DNA extraction, prospective study blood samples were shipped either frozen or at room temperature. About this clone: It has no known antigen specificity. One base away there is no much larger clone; base qualities are not given.

The TCR sequence derives from a young woman who had recovered from COVID-19. The sample was PBMCs or T cells enriched from blood (not recorded which). This chain is built from TRBV18 and TRBJ1-2; the D gene is perhaps TRBD1, from 6 matching bases. The DNA is as follows: TGTGCCAGCTCACTCCGGACAGATAACTATGGCTACACCTTC. It translates to CASSLRTDNYGYTF.